The rows below give T cell receptor beta chains drawn from one sample of a study of beta chain features in type 1 diabetes. TCRdb keeps only in-frame clones here, not all; method: immunoSEQ multiplex PCR. Of approximately 270,000 clones listed, roughly an eighth are singletons. The material sequenced was naive CD4+ T cells from blood. The receptors were sampled from a man aged 25-45 years with type 1 diabetes. The CDR3 runs from the conserved cysteine through the conserved F or W. Fields, in order: V gene, D gene, clone size, J gene, CDR3 protein, CDR3 DNA. D genes are given only for firm matches. Size tells how often a clone was seen (once, few, many) or the class of an expanded clone, and some rows leave it out.

>TRBV4-2|.|few|TRBJ2-1
CASSQEGLLYNEQFF
TGTGCCAGCAGCCAAGAGGGACTGCTCTACAATGAGCAGTTCTTC
>TRBV25-1|.|few|TRBJ2-7
CASSGLLSYEQYF
TGTGCCAGCAGTGGTTTACTATCATACGAGCAGTACTTC
>TRBV25-1|.|few|TRBJ2-3
CASSEWGSSTDTQYF
TGTGCCAGCAGTGAATGGGGCAGTAGCACAGATACGCAGTATTTT
>TRBV30|.|.|TRBJ2-5
CACSSEAGNNF
TGTGCCTGTTCTTCGGAGGCGGGCAACAACTTC
>TRBV29-1|TRBD1|few|TRBJ2-2
CSVLLRTGNTGELFF
TGCAGCGTCCTCCTAAGGACAGGGAACACCGGGGAGCTGTTTTTT
>TRBV6-6|.|.|TRBJ2-1
CASSRDTGHNEQFF
TGTGCCAGCAGTCGAGACACAGGGCACAATGAGCAGTTCTTC
>TRBV7-2|.|.|TRBJ2-5
CASSFASGETQYF
TGTGCCAGCAGCTTCGCGAGTGGAGAGACCCAGTACTTC
>TRBV18|TRBD1|.|TRBJ1-1
CASSPNRGSTEAFF
TGTGCCAGCTCGCCAAACAGGGGGTCCACTGAAGCTTTCTTT
>TRBV2|.|.|TRBJ2-1
CASSGVSGRNNEQFF
TGTGCCAGCAGTGGAGTCAGCGGCCGAAACAATGAGCAGTTCTTC
>TRBV10-3|.|few|TRBJ2-7
CAISESQRGSYEQYF
TGTGCCATCAGTGAGTCGCAGCGTGGGAGCTACGAGCAGTACTTC
>TRBV5-1|TRBD1|few|TRBJ2-5
CASSLGTGLETQYF
TGCGCCAGCAGCTTGGGGACAGGGCTGGAGACCCAGTACTTC
>TRBV5-1|.|few|TRBJ2-5
CASSLNRPQETQYF
TGCGCCAGCAGCTTAAACAGGCCTCAAGAGACCCAGTACTTC
>TRBV28|.|.|TRBJ1-2
CASSFVLGGYGYTF
TGTGCCAGCAGTTTCGTACTCGGGGGCTATGGCTACACCTTC
>TRBV28|.|.|TRBJ2-5
CASSLGGARETQYF
TGTGCCAGCAGTTTAGGGGGGGCGCGGGAGACCCAGTACTTC
>TRBV7-2|.|.|TRBJ1-2
CASSLVTPNYGYTF
TGTGCCAGCAGCTTAGTAACACCTAACTATGGCTACACCTTC
>TRBV6-5|.|.|TRBJ2-7
CASSSRQITYEQYF
TGTGCCAGCAGTTCCAGACAGATTACCTACGAGCAGTACTTC
>TRBV2|.|.|TRBJ2-7
CASNSVNYEQYF
TGTGCCAGCAACTCGGTTAACTACGAGCAGTACTTC
>TRBV29-1|.|.|TRBJ2-7
CSVKQGYEQYF
TGCAGCGTAAAACAGGGTTACGAGCAGTACTTC
>TRBV7-9|.|.|TRBJ1-1
CASSLGGTFEAFF
TGTGCCAGCAGCTTGGGGGGGACGTTCGAAGCTTTCTTT
>TRBV7-9|.|few|TRBJ1-3
CASSTDRTSSGNTIYF
TGTGCCAGCAGCACCGACCGGACAAGCTCTGGAAACACCATATATTTT
>TRBV7-3|.|.|TRBJ2-1
CASSPRLEGEQFF
TGTGCCAGCAGCCCTAGACTCGAGGGTGAGCAGTTCTTC
>TRBV6-6|TRBD1|.|TRBJ1-2
CASRPDRGPANYGYTF
TGTGCCAGCAGGCCCGACAGGGGACCAGCTAACTATGGCTACACCTTC
>TRBV5-1|TRBD2|.|TRBJ2-1
CASSLVASGKNEQFF
TGCGCCAGCAGCTTGGTGGCTAGCGGGAAGAATGAGCAGTTCTTC
>TRBV5-4|TRBD1|few|TRBJ1-1
CASSRGQEDTEAFF
TGTGCCAGCAGCCGGGGACAGGAAGACACTGAAGCTTTCTTT
>TRBV9|TRBD2|.|TRBJ2-1
CASSLRAGGPYEQFF
TGTGCCAGCAGCCTCCGGGCGGGAGGGCCTTATGAGCAGTTCTTC
>TRBV6-1|.|.|TRBJ2-5
CATVRPPQETQYF
TGTGCCACCGTCAGGCCGCCCCAAGAGACCCAGTACTTC
>TRBV5-1|.|few|TRBJ1-1
CASSLPGMNTEAFF
TGCGCCAGCAGCTTGCCGGGGATGAACACTGAAGCTTTCTTT
>TRBV5-1|.|.|TRBJ2-5
CASSPRTAQETQYF
TGCGCCAGCAGCCCACGGACAGCCCAAGAGACCCAGTACTTC
>TRBV25-1|.|few|TRBJ1-2
CASSWAFPPLHGYTF
TGTGCCAGCTCCTGGGCGTTTCCCCCGCTGCATGGCTACACCTTC
>TRBV7-9|.|few|TRBJ2-1
CASSLYRENEQFF
TGTGCCAGCAGCTTATACAGGGAGAATGAGCAGTTCTTC
>TRBV27|TRBD1|.|TRBJ2-1
CASSITGTGTNEQFF
TGTGCCAGCAGCATTACCGGGACAGGGACCAATGAGCAGTTCTTC
>TRBV28|TRBD2|.|TRBJ2-5
CASSPGLARYQETQYF
TGTGCCAGCAGCCCAGGACTAGCGCGATACCAAGAGACCCAGTACTTC
>TRBV7-2|.|.|TRBJ1-1
CASSLTVNTEAFF
TGTGCCAGCAGCTTGACAGTGAACACTGAAGCTTTCTTT
>TRBV6-6|TRBD1|.|TRBJ2-7
CASIVGTGGSEQYF
TGTGCCAGCATAGTTGGGACAGGGGGAAGCGAGCAGTACTTC
>TRBV6-5|.|.|TRBJ2-5
CASSYSSSTGQETQYF
TGTGCCAGCAGTTACTCTAGCTCGACAGGCCAAGAGACCCAGTACTTC
>TRBV10-3|.|few|TRBJ1-1
CAISRVGNTEAFF
TGTGCCATCAGCAGGGTGGGGAACACTGAAGCTTTCTTT
>TRBV12-5|TRBD1|.|TRBJ2-1
CASAITGGSYNEQFF
TGTGCTAGTGCTATAACAGGGGGCTCCTACAATGAGCAGTTCTTC
>TRBV28|TRBD1|few|TRBJ2-1
CASSSQGAISYNEQFF
TGTGCCAGCAGCTCACAGGGGGCCATCTCCTACAATGAGCAGTTCTTC
>TRBV5-4|.|few|TRBJ2-4
CASSLDQAAKNIQYF
TGTGCCAGCAGCTTGGACCAGGCCGCCAAAAACATTCAGTACTTC
>TRBV28|.|.|TRBJ1-3
CASSLPRVSGNTIYF
TGTGCCAGCAGCCTCCCGAGGGTCTCGGGAAACACCATATATTTT
>TRBV11-2|.|few|TRBJ2-1
CASSQARLDRAKANEQFF
TGTGCCAGCAGCCAGGCCAGGTTGGACAGAGCCAAGGCCAATGAGCAGTTCTTC
>TRBV7-3|TRBD2|.|TRBJ2-2
CASSFAGVTGELFF
TGTGCCAGCAGCTTTGCGGGAGTTACCGGGGAGCTGTTTTTT
>TRBV4-3|TRBD2|many|TRBJ2-1
CASSKILASEQFF
TGCGCCAGCAGCAAGATACTAGCGTCGGAGCAGTTCTTC
>TRBV7-6|.|few|TRBJ2-3
CASSLEQGRSTDTQYF
TGTGCCAGCAGCTTAGAACAGGGTAGGAGCACAGATACGCAGTATTTT
>TRBV29-1|.|.|TRBJ2-1
CSVEDRGEQFF
TGCAGCGTTGAAGATCGCGGGGAGCAGTTCTTC
>TRBV5-1|TRBD2|few|TRBJ2-7
CASSSTSGTYEQYF
TGCGCCAGCAGCTCGACTAGCGGGACTTACGAGCAGTACTTC
>TRBV4-2|TRBD2|.|TRBJ2-1
CASSPTIASGRTYEQFF
TGTGCCAGCAGCCCCACCATTGCTAGCGGGAGGACCTATGAGCAGTTCTTC